The entry below describes one T cell receptor beta chain. The data were taken from a study of shared T cell receptors in the human thymus. Sequencing used immunoSEQ multiplex PCR; TCRdb keeps in-frame clones, though not all of them. This table holds about 610,000 clones, around nine tenths found once. Germline CDR1 is SGHTA and CDR2 is FQGNSA. The CDR3 has 17 residues. V lost 5 bases and J 7 bases, leaving 26 bases between the germline ends. Another study also made use of these data, one on human thymus T cells. From that paper: Corrective heart surgery yielded the resections from which the thymus tissue came. What related research reported was that thymic repertoires overlapped highly among unrelated individuals.

The clonotype was recovered from a boy under three years old with a congenital heart defect. V is TRBV7-2 and J is TRBJ2-5; D is possibly TRBD2 (7 bases). Input material: thymocytes. The CDR3: CASSITRRGASEGTQYF. CDR3 in DNA: TGTGCCAGCAGCATTACCCGCCGGGGGGCGTCCGAGGGGACCCAGTACTTC. The full variable domain, completed using reference TRBV7-2 and TRBJ2-5, is GAGVSQSPSNKVTEKGKDVELRCDPISGHTALYWYRQSLGQGLEFLIYFQGNSAPDKSGLPSDRFSAERTGGSVSTLTIQRTQQEDSAVYLCASSITRRGASEGTQYFGPGTRLLVL.